This is a list of T cell receptor beta chains from one sample in a study of T cells in localized non-small cell lung cancer. Method: immunoSEQ multiplex PCR; TCRdb's copy keeps in-frame clones and lacks some. The data show approximately 140,000 clones, with 89% seen just once and over 1.5% held by the top ten. The sequenced sample was peripheral blood, obtained before any cancer treatment. The receptors derive from a female donor older than 55 with stage I lung adenocarcinoma. CDR3s include the opening cysteine and the closing phenylalanine or tryptophan. The D gene is left open where the match is weak. Not all rows give a size; the values are once, few, many and, for expanded clones, a class.

j_call: TRBJ2-1; clone_size: .; v_call: TRBV19; d_call: TRBD2; cdr3_aa: CASSLPSGVYNEQFF; cdr3_nt: TGTGCCAGTAGTCTACCTAGCGGAGTTTACAATGAGCAGTTCTTC
j_call: TRBJ2-1; clone_size: .; v_call: TRBV25-1; d_call: TRBD1; cdr3_aa: CASSEAGQGINEQFF; cdr3_nt: TGTGCCAGCAGTGAAGCGGGACAGGGTATCAATGAGCAGTTCTTC
j_call: TRBJ2-3; clone_size: .; v_call: TRBV7-3; d_call: TRBD2; cdr3_aa: CASSLSGGLAGSTDTQYF; cdr3_nt: TGTGCCAGCAGCTTAAGCGGGGGACTAGCGGGAAGCACAGATACGCAGTATTTT
j_call: TRBJ1-1; clone_size: few; v_call: TRBV5-1; d_call: .; cdr3_aa: CASRRQLNTEAFF; cdr3_nt: TGCGCCAGCAGGCGACAACTTAACACTGAAGCTTTCTTT
j_call: TRBJ2-2; clone_size: .; v_call: TRBV5-1; d_call: .; cdr3_aa: CASSLGADTGELFF; cdr3_nt: TGCGCCAGCAGCTTGGGAGCTGACACCGGGGAGCTGTTTTTT
j_call: TRBJ2-7; clone_size: .; v_call: TRBV7-9; d_call: .; cdr3_aa: CASSLVGNEQYF; cdr3_nt: TGTGCCAGCAGCTTAGTAGGGAACGAGCAGTACTTC
j_call: TRBJ1-1; clone_size: .; v_call: TRBV6-5; d_call: TRBD1; cdr3_aa: CASKQGGYTEAFF; cdr3_nt: TGTGCCAGCAAACAGGGGGGGTACACTGAAGCTTTCTTT
j_call: TRBJ1-3; clone_size: .; v_call: TRBV30; d_call: .; cdr3_aa: CAWSFDVPSSGNTIYF; cdr3_nt: TGTGCCTGGAGCTTCGACGTCCCTAGCTCTGGAAACACCATATATTTT
j_call: TRBJ2-7; clone_size: .; v_call: TRBV10-3; d_call: TRBD1; cdr3_aa: CAIRGQGYEQYF; cdr3_nt: TGTGCCATCAGGGGACAGGGCTACGAGCAGTACTTC
j_call: TRBJ1-1; clone_size: .; v_call: TRBV18; d_call: .; cdr3_aa: CASSPSLRLSTEAFF; cdr3_nt: TGTGCCAGCTCACCGTCCTTGCGCCTTAGCACTGAAGCTTTCTTT
j_call: TRBJ2-3; clone_size: .; v_call: TRBV27; d_call: TRBD1; cdr3_aa: CASSPQGISDTQYF; cdr3_nt: TGTGCCAGCAGCCCACAGGGGATCTCAGATACGCAGTATTTT
j_call: TRBJ2-5; clone_size: .; v_call: TRBV5-1; d_call: .; cdr3_aa: CASSLVSRGEETQYF; cdr3_nt: TGCGCCAGCAGCTTGGTATCCAGGGGGGAGGAGACCCAGTACTTC
j_call: TRBJ1-5; clone_size: .; v_call: TRBV18; d_call: .; cdr3_aa: CASSPGPDGNQPQHF; cdr3_nt: TGTGCCAGCTCACCAGGGCCGGATGGCAATCAGCCCCAGCATTTT
j_call: TRBJ2-1; clone_size: .; v_call: TRBV5-4; d_call: .; cdr3_aa: CASSLGSNYNEQFF; cdr3_nt: TGTGCCAGCAGCTTGGGCTCCAACTACAATGAGCAGTTCTTC
j_call: TRBJ2-1; clone_size: .; v_call: TRBV28; d_call: TRBD2; cdr3_aa: CASRGTSGPYNEQFF; cdr3_nt: TGTGCCAGCAGGGGGACTAGCGGGCCCTACAATGAGCAGTTCTTC
j_call: TRBJ2-3; clone_size: .; v_call: TRBV5-1; d_call: .; cdr3_aa: CASSNDGGTDTQYF; cdr3_nt: TGCGCCAGCAGCAACGACGGAGGCACAGATACGCAGTATTTT
j_call: TRBJ2-1; clone_size: .; v_call: TRBV5-1; d_call: TRBD2; cdr3_aa: CASSFRPGLAGSNEQFF; cdr3_nt: TGCGCCAGCAGCTTCCGCCCGGGACTAGCGGGAAGCAATGAGCAGTTCTTC
j_call: TRBJ2-5; clone_size: few; v_call: TRBV5-1; d_call: .; cdr3_aa: CASSPQTGPQETQYF; cdr3_nt: TGCGCCAGCAGCCCTCAGACAGGTCCCCAAGAGACCCAGTACTTC